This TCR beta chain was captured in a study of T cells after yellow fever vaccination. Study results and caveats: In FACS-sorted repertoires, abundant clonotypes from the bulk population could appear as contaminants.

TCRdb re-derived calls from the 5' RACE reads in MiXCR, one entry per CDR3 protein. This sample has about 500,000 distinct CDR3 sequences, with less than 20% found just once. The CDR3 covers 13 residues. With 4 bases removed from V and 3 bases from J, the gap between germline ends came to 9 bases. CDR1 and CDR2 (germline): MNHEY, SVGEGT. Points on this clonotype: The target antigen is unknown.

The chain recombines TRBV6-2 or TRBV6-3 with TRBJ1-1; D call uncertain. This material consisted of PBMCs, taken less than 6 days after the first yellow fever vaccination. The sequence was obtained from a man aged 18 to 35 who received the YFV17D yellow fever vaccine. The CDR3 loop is CASSLRRDTEAFF. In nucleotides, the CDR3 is TGTGCCAGCAGTTTACGAAGGGACACTGAAGCTTTCTTT.